This T cell receptor (beta chain) was identified in a study of identical twins. In TCRdb, the 5' RACE reads were re-called with MiXCR into one record per CDR3 protein. The sample contains around 470,000 distinct CDR3 sequences, about 14% of which appear only once. These data were also filed under a second study, of yellow fever vaccine responses in identical twins. Turning to that study: Twins' vaccine T cell response reportedly seemed partly convergent, partly personalized.

Input material: CD4+ T cells sorted from blood. The source is a woman in her late teens or twenties in good health.

The CDR3 region has the DNA TGCGCCAGCTCCCAAATAGCCCTGGGACAGGGTGGTACAGATACGCAGTATTTT. Translation: CASSQIALGQGGTDTQYF. The gene calls are TRBV10-1 and TRBJ2-3, with 9 bases lining up with TRBD1. The CDR3 has 18 amino acids. From germline, CDR1 is WNHNN and CDR2 SYGVQD (reference sequence). After removal of 8 bases from V and 3 bases from J, the junction contained 18 bases not matched to a gene.